The following is a T cell receptor beta chain sequence with its context. CDR1 and CDR2 (germline): SGHTS, YDEGEE. Trimming took 2 bases from V and 4 from J; bases not matched to a gene: 4. CDR3 length: 16 amino acids. A single record per CDR3 protein comes from TCRdb applying MiXCR to the 5' RACE reads. The sample lists 610,000 or so distinct CDR3 sequences, 9% to 15% occurring once. This record belongs to a study of T cells after yellow fever vaccination. As for the study in general: Fractions low in cell number were prepared with SMART-Seq v4 Ultra Low Input.

The receptor's source is a man aged 25-40 years who received the YFV17D yellow fever vaccine. This sequence joins TRBV5-8 and TRBJ2-3; TRBD2 aligns across 13 bases. The material sequenced was PBMCs, taken on the day of the yellow fever booster vaccination. The CDR3 region is CASSFTSGRAADTQYF. DNA of the CDR3: TGTGCCAGCAGCTTTACTAGCGGGAGGGCAGCAGATACGCAGTATTTT.